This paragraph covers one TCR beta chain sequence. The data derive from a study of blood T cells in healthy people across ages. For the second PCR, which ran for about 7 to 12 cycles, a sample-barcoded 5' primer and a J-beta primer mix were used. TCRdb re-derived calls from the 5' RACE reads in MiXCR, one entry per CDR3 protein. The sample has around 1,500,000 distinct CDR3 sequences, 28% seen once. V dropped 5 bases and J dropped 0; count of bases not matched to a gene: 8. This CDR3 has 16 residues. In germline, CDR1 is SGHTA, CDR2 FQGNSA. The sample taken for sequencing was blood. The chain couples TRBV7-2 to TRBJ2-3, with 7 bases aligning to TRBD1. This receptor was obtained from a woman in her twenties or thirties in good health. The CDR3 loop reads CASSRQGESSTDTQYF. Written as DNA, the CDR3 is TGTGCCAGCAGCCGGCAGGGGGAATCTAGCACAGATACGCAGTATTTT.